Listed here is a single TCR beta chain. The antigen this receptor binds is unknown. No much larger clone is present one base from it, and per-base qualities are unavailable. These data come from a study of cytomegalovirus exposure and HLA in healthy donors (dated by TCRdb to about 2017). Describing the broader study: An earlier analysis of approximately 640 of the donors reported 250 to 350 Gb of sequence data and more than 90 million unique TCR beta sequences from about 179 million T cells. An early release covering 550 to 700 HLA-typed donors comprised about 320 gigabases of sequencing data and tens of millions of unique TCR sequences. Of the roughly 400 genotyped donors, approximately 83% fell in the genetic ancestry cluster associated with self-reported Caucasian donors. The aim of the study was to test whether cataloging public T cell receptors could identify signatures of past pathogen exposure. Using immunosequencing, the study profiled T cell repertoires from around 670 subjects and related those repertoires to cytomegalovirus serostatus. A separate validation cohort of roughly 110 different subjects was used in addition to the roughly 720-subject first cohort. The study combined high-throughput TCR immunosequencing, statistical association of individual TCRs with disease status, and machine learning to predict cytomegalovirus infection status. A later analysis re-examined previously published TCR beta repertoires from more than 650 donors and added high-resolution HLA genotyping to investigate patterns of TCR occurrence. The later analysis used no new phenotypic data to find candidate immune exposures, relying instead on TCR beta sequences and their occurrence across donors. An earlier analysis of nearly 600 of the donors applied high-throughput TCR beta sequencing to assess whether each TCR beta V gene segment acted as functional or pseudogenic. Alongside the repertoire data, information on donor age, sex, ethnicity and CMV serostatus was compiled. A later genetic analysis took genome-wide SNP genotypes for 398 of the 666 donors and used that subset as a discovery cohort. Every repertoire in the discovery cohort had been generated on one and the same sequencing platform. Both class I and class II loci were covered by HLA typing, at four-digit resolution. The number of typed donors differed by locus: roughly 620-640 for A, B, C, DRB1 and DQB1; some 500 for DQA1; roughly 600 for DPA1; and around 470 for DPB1. Five DR-DQ haplotypes were handled as single units for association and clustering because linkage in the cohort was strong. Across around 400 genotyped donors of the cohort, an average of roughly 230,000 unique TCR beta nucleotide sequences per donor were sequenced, and 15% to 20% of those sequences were non-productive.

The CDR3 starts with the cysteine, ends with the phenylalanine, and has 13 residues. CDR3 DNA is the only sequence kept; it has 39 bases, read in frame from the first base. A distance of 8 bases separates the germline ends of V and J, which lose 5 bases and 0 bases respectively. Taken from the germline V gene, the CDR1 and CDR2 loops are SGHRS and YFSETQ. Library preparation was by the immunoSEQ multiplex PCR assay. A mixture of 60 forward primers for TCR Vbeta segments and 13 reverse primers for TCR Jbeta segments was used in the multiplex PCR. The CDR3 region of rearranged TCR beta genes was amplified from genomic DNA with a multiplex PCR assay. Amplified TCR beta libraries were sequenced as 87-base-pair reads on the Illumina HiSeq System. The published analysis was carried out like this. A later analysis tallied approximately 87 million unique TCR beta chains across the 666 repertoires, and approximately 12 million of those chains were shared by two or more donors. A nearest-neighbor algorithm error-corrected the raw reads and collapsed the reads into unique sequences, merging closely related sequences to remove PCR and sequencing errors. To assign V, D and J gene segments, CDR3 sequences were aligned to IMGT reference sequences. Each retained sequence needed at least a six-nucleotide match to both a V gene segment and a J gene segment. Rearrangements were classified as productive when the CDR3 lacked stop codons and remained in frame with V and J, and all other rearrangements were classified as non-productive. CDR3 was defined according to IMGT convention as the region running from the second conserved V-encoded cysteine to the conserved J-encoded phenylalanine. In an earlier analysis of approximately 500 of the donors, sequences lacking an unambiguous match to a single V gene segment were excluded. An earlier analysis of approximately 590 of the donors classified V segments as functional when productive rearrangements were above 56.7% and as segregating when the standard deviation between donors was above 5%. A statistical classification framework was built for diagnosing cytomegalovirus status from the catalog of TCR beta chain sequences. A later analysis assigned V and J genes by comparing TCR nucleotide sequences with IMGT/GENE-DB human TR gene sequences. Using the TCRdist pipeline, a later analysis assigned CDR3 sequences along with most-parsimonious VDJ recombination scenarios. In a later analysis, each TCR beta chain was defined by its CDR3 amino acid sequence together with its V-gene family, and reads lacking a unique V-gene family were excluded. A later analysis removed several hundred highly shared, low-generation-probability nucleotide sequences to deal with suspected cross-contamination and a sequencing artifact. In a later analysis, a clonal expansion index for each public chain was calculated from normalized within-repertoire ranks of inferred template counts. In a later analysis, generation probabilities were computed using a VDJ recombination model fitted to out-of-frame rearrangements, and the results were checked against IGoR. In a later analysis, TCR-TCR, TCR-HLA and TCR-CMV co-occurrence was scored with hypergeometric tests, and a repertoire-size bias correction was applied to TCR pairs. A later analysis estimated false discovery rates by permuting HLA or CMV assignments 20 times. In a later analysis, co-occurring TCRs were grouped using DBSCAN, with TCRdist sequence similarity added in when clustering inside HLA-allele-positive subsets. Repertoires with fewer than 30,000 or more than 120,000 public chains were left out of co-occurrence clustering, as were a handful of repertoires with anomalous nucleotide sharing. Entries here come from immuneACCESS through TCRdb and include only in-frame sequences with V and J called. Some clones fail to appear in such tables; in the studies checked, an unresolved V gene covers under half of the shortfall, and the cause of the remainder is unknown. The V and J calls and clone size come from that table; D and trimming were worked out from the DNA. This sample comprises more than 65,000 clones, around 79% of them detected only once. The ten largest clones represent roughly a fifth of the sample.

Results and caveats for the whole study, not just this receptor: In a later genetic analysis, a missense DCLRE1C variant was associated with V-gene and J-gene trimming of TCR beta chains, and the association was replicated in an independent cohort. A later genetic analysis reported fewer N-insertions in productive TCRs among donors in an Asian-associated ancestry cluster than the roughly 650-donor mean. The earlier analysis of about 600 of the donors excluded fewer than 20 rarely observed V segments, including chromosome 9 orphons, because counts were too low. The classifier was reported to diagnose cytomegalovirus status with high specificity and sensitivity in both the original cohort and the validation cohort. It was suggested by the authors that the approach could potentially be generalized to other disease states and immunological phenotypes. A group of highly shared sequence variants was considered likely to be a technical artifact of the sequencing pipeline. When HLA alleles, especially DR and DQ, strongly co-occurred, attributing TCR associations to individual alleles was difficult. In an earlier analysis of about 600 of the donors, most TCR beta V segments appeared in productive rearrangements about 87% or about 30% of the time, broadly matching IMGT annotations. Correlated functional status among segregating V segments might be attributable to linkage disequilibrium, but an unknown experimental factor could not be ruled out. A further reported finding was that TCR beta sequences accurately predicted the HLA-A and HLA-B alleles for most subjects in the first cohort. The cohort was sequenced for TCR beta chains only, and without alpha or paired-chain data the features that could be detected were limited. A few of the identified cytomegalovirus-associated TCR beta chains were confirmed in vitro to be specific for cytomegalovirus antigens. In a later analysis, the rate of TCR association differed among HLA loci, with DRB1 alleles having the most associated TCRs and HLA-C alleles having the fewest. Some IMGT-functional V segments, including TRBV6-2 and TRBV6-3, could not be told apart with the 87-base-pair reads, so those segments were excluded. In a later analysis, some 18,000 TCR beta sequences were associated with specific HLA alleles at a false discovery rate of 0.05. In a later analysis, HLA-associated TCR beta chains were found to be more clonally expanded and to have lower generation probabilities than equally common non-associated chains. HLA typing was unavailable for some donors at each locus, so association tests used only the typed subset. CMV serostatus was the only immune exposure information available for the cohort. A total of around 150 TCR beta chains were listed by the study as associated with cytomegalovirus. In a later analysis, several top co-occurrence clusters were reported to appear linked to parvovirus B19, influenza, CMV and Epstein-Barr virus. Roughly uniform sequencing depth across donors was assumed in presence/absence analyses, although this assumption may not hold. In a later analysis, most CMV-associated TCR beta chains were found to appear HLA-restricted, with HLA associations seemingly driven largely by CMV exposure. Most TCR sequences were observed very rarely across donors, whereas some public TCRs were present in many individuals.

The cohort consisted of some 730 healthy bone marrow donors. Cohort members were all nominally healthy when sampled, although unrecorded immune exposures were likely present. The donor tested CMV seropositive, placing the donor among the approximately 290 seropositive members of the cohort. A peripheral blood sample was collected from each donor, and TCR beta sequencing was performed on peripheral blood mononuclear cells. The Qiagen DNeasy Blood Extraction Kit was used to extract genomic DNA from the blood cell samples. The receptor was isolated from a woman in her 40s in good health and CMV-seropositive. The source material was PBMCs. This receptor chain uses TRBV5-1 and TRBJ1-1, with the D gene call left open. In nucleotide form, the sequence is TGCGCCAGCAGGCGGGGAGTGAACACTGAAGCTTTCTTT. This translates into CASRRGVNTEAFF.